This T cell receptor beta chain was sequenced for a study of blood T cell repertoires in COVID-19. The CDR3 extends over 14 amino acids. J was trimmed by 5 bases and V by 0 bases; bases with no gene match: 4. Looked up from germline, CDR1 is SGDLS and CDR2 is YYNGEE. Individuals drawn from 20 to 25 US areas were about 18 to 95 years old. Categorization into cohorts depended on clinical history that participants reported. People in the exposed group encountered a COVID-19 case within 2 weeks before entering the study. TCRdb's copy holds only in-frame clones and misses some; the assay was immunoSEQ multiplex PCR. The data hold around 250,000 clones, with roughly 80% observed a single time.

The receptor's source is a man aged 35 to 55 who had been exposed to COVID-19. The specimen was PBMCs or T cells enriched from blood (not recorded which). The rearrangement links TRBV9 to TRBJ2-7, with 8 bases that match TRBD1. Written as DNA, the CDR3 is TGTGCCAGCAGCGTAGGTGGACAGGGCCACGAGCAGTACTTC. This encodes CASSVGGQGHEQYF.